Listed below are T cell receptor beta chains from one sample, sequenced in a study of T-cell reconstitution after alpha-beta-depleted transplantation in children. Via MiXCR, TCRdb re-called the PCR reads, giving one row per CDR3 protein. The sample contains about 440,000 distinct CDR3 sequences, 43% of which appear only once. This sample comprised PBMCs, obtained before TCRalphabeta/CD19-depleted stem cell transplant. These receptors came from a girl aged 2-15 years with aplastic anemia, due to receive a stem cell transplant. Each CDR3 is given with its conserved first and last residue. The D gene is left open where the match is weak. Clone size appears in some rows only: once, few, many, or a class for an expanded clone.

size,V,D,J,DNA,CDR3
.,TRBV29-1,TRBD1,TRBJ2-7,TGCAGCACCTGGACAGGGGACGACGAGCAGTACTTC,CSTWTGDDEQYF
.,TRBV12-3/TRBV12-4,TRBD2,TRBJ2-5,TGTGCCAGCAGTTCTACGTCACGGGGGGAAGAGACCCAGTACTTC,CASSSTSRGEETQYF
once,TRBV6-1,TRBD2,TRBJ2-7,TGTGCCAGCAGTCCCCGGGGACTAGCGGGAGTCGCATCGTACTTC,CASSPRGLAGVASYF
.,TRBV28,TRBD1,TRBJ2-7,TGTGCCAGCGGTCACGGGGACAGGGCTACCTACGAGCAGTACTTC,CASGHGDRATYEQYF
many,TRBV5-1,.,TRBJ2-7,TGCGCCAGCAGCTTGGAGGTAACCCCCTACGAGCAGTACTTC,CASSLEVTPYEQYF
.,TRBV28,.,TRBJ2-1,TGTGCCAGCAGTTTAAGGGCAGGAGATAACAATGAGCAGTTCTTC,CASSLRAGDNNEQFF
.,TRBV28,.,TRBJ2-7,TGTGCCAGCCTCCCGAATGCGGTTCAGGAAGTAGTGCAGTACTTC,CASLPNAVQEVVQYF
once,TRBV6-5,.,TRBJ2-3,TGTGCCAGCAGTTACGACCGGGGGAAAGATACGCAGTATTTT,CASSYDRGKDTQYF
many,TRBV11-2,.,TRBJ2-5,TGTGCCAGCAGCTTTATACAGGAAGAGACCCAGTACTTC,CASSFIQEETQYF
few,TRBV20-1,TRBD2,TRBJ2-5,TGCAGTGCGGCGCTAGCGGGAGAGACCCAGTACTTC,CSAALAGETQYF
.,TRBV7-2,.,TRBJ2-3,TGTGCCAGCGGGACCCTAGGGGGGGTCGGGCTAACGCAGTATTTT,CASGTLGGVGLTQYF
.,TRBV6-1,TRBD1,TRBJ2-3,TGTGCCAGCAGCCCCCCCGGAGGACAGGGGGATACGCAGTATTTT,CASSPPGGQGDTQYF
.,TRBV7-9,.,TRBJ1-4,TGTGCCAGCAGCTCGCGGACAGAAGATTCAACTAATGAAAAACTGTTTTTT,CASSSRTEDSTNEKLFF
few,TRBV7-2,TRBD2,TRBJ2-3,TGTGCCAGCAGACCAATAGCGGGAGCAGGAGATACGCAGTATTTT,CASRPIAGAGDTQYF
once,TRBV5-1,.,TRBJ1-1,TGCGCCAGCAGCTTACTGGACGGGAACACTGAAGCTTTCTTT,CASSLLDGNTEAFF
.,TRBV20-1,TRBD2,TRBJ2-7,TGCAGTGCCCGGGGGTCGACTAGCGGGAAGTACGAGCAGTACTTC,CSARGSTSGKYEQYF
many,TRBV6-5,.,TRBJ1-1,TGTGCCAGCAGTTACTCTCCTTCGCGGAACACTGAAGCTTTCTTT,CASSYSPSRNTEAFF
many,TRBV29-1,.,TRBJ2-7,TGCAGCTCCCAAGGTGGAGGGGCGTCGGACAACGAGCAGTACTTC,CSSQGGGASDNEQYF
.,TRBV7-9,TRBD2,TRBJ2-6,TGTGCCAGCAGCAAAGAGGGAGGGGCTGGGGCCAACGTCCTGACTTTC,CASSKEGGAGANVLTF
once,TRBV6-1,TRBD1,TRBJ1-4,TGTGCCAGCAAGGGGACAGTCAGTAATGAAAAACTGTTTTTT,CASKGTVSNEKLFF
.,TRBV29-1,.,TRBJ2-7,TGCAGCGTTGAAGATCAAGATTTTCGGAAAGAGTACTTC,CSVEDQDFRKEYF
.,TRBV28,.,TRBJ2-7,TGTGCCAGCAGTTTAATAGGGATCGGCTACGAGCAGTACTTC,CASSLIGIGYEQYF
large,TRBV20-1,TRBD2,TRBJ2-7,TGCAGTGCTAGAGATACGGCTAGCGGGAGCCCCATTTCCTACGAGCAGTACTTC,CSARDTASGSPISYEQYF
few,TRBV20-1,.,TRBJ2-5,TGCAGTGCCGTTCCCCACAGAAAAACGGGGACCCAGTACTTC,CSAVPHRKTGTQYF
.,TRBV6-2/TRBV6-3,.,TRBJ2-7,TGTGCCAGCAGTCCCGTCTCTATGGGCGAGCAGTACTTC,CASSPVSMGEQYF
.,TRBV20-1,TRBD2,TRBJ2-1,TGCAGTGCTGGACTAGCGGGAGACTACAATGAGCAGTTCTTC,CSAGLAGDYNEQFF
few,TRBV20-1,TRBD1,TRBJ1-2,TGCAGTGCTACCCCGACAGGGAGGGACTATGGCTACACCTTC,CSATPTGRDYGYTF
.,TRBV11-2,.,TRBJ2-2,TGTGCCAGCAGCCCCCGGACTGGGATCACCGGGGAGCTGTTTTTT,CASSPRTGITGELFF
few,TRBV7-9,.,TRBJ2-7,TGTGCCAGCAGTTATCTACAGGGCCAGGCCCCCTACGAGCAGTACTTC,CASSYLQGQAPYEQYF
many,TRBV5-1,.,TRBJ1-1,TGCGCCAGCAGCCCCCTAGGACGGACGAACACTGAAGCTTTCTTT,CASSPLGRTNTEAFF
.,TRBV12-3/TRBV12-4,.,TRBJ2-5,TGTGCCAGCAGCCGAAAAAAAGAGACCCAGTACTTC,CASSRKKETQYF
.,TRBV20-1,.,TRBJ1-4,TGCAGTGTCTCTGGCGGGGGCGCCGATGAAAAACTGTTTTTT,CSVSGGGADEKLFF
.,TRBV4-1,.,TRBJ2-1,TGCGCCAGCAGCCAAGGTGGTGGGAATTCCTACAATGAGCAGTTCTTC,CASSQGGGNSYNEQFF
.,TRBV6-1,.,TRBJ2-6,TGTGCCAGCAGAACTCTATCTTCTGGGGCCAACGTCCTGACTTTC,CASRTLSSGANVLTF
.,TRBV28,.,TRBJ1-5,TGTGCCAGCAGTTTATCGCAGGGAAGTTGGCAGCCCCAGCATTTT,CASSLSQGSWQPQHF
many,TRBV5-1,TRBD1,TRBJ1-1,TGCGCCAGCAGCTTGTGGCAGGGGGAGGCGAACACTGAAGCTTTCTTT,CASSLWQGEANTEAFF
.,TRBV4-1,.,TRBJ1-1,TGCGCCAGCAGCCAACCCTCAGGTGTAGGCAGGGCCCACACTGAAGCTTTCTTT,CASSQPSGVGRAHTEAFF
.,TRBV5-1,TRBD1,TRBJ1-6,TGCGCCAGCAGCTTGGCCCCGCCGACAGGGTTGAGCTATAATTCACCCCTCCACTTT,CASSLAPPTGLSYNSPLHF
few,TRBV20-1,TRBD2,TRBJ2-7,TGCAGTGCTCCGGGACTAGCGGGAGACGAGCAGTACTTC,CSAPGLAGDEQYF
many,TRBV15,.,TRBJ2-7,TGTGCCACCAGTCCTCTACCTGGCGAGCAGTACTTC,CATSPLPGEQYF
few,TRBV3-1,.,TRBJ2-3,TGTGCCAGCAGCCAAGAAGGGGAGGAAGATACGCAGTATTTT,CASSQEGEEDTQYF
.,TRBV15,TRBD2,TRBJ2-5,TGTGCCACCAGCAGAGCGGGGGGGCCGAAGACCCAGTACTTC,CATSRAGGPKTQYF
.,TRBV27,.,TRBJ1-2,TGTGCCAGCAGTTCGTCAGGGATAAGGTACACCTTC,CASSSSGIRYTF
.,TRBV7-2,.,TRBJ2-1,TGTGCCAGCAGCTTAGACCACCCTAATGAGCAGTCCTTC,CASSLDHPNEQSF
few,TRBV12-3/TRBV12-4,TRBD2,TRBJ2-1,TGTGCCAGCAGTTGGGGACTAGCGAGGAATGAGCAGTTCTTC,CASSWGLARNEQFF
.,TRBV4-2,.,TRBJ2-6,TGTGCCAGCAGCCAAGGTTACGATGACTCTGGGGCCAACGTCCTGACTTTC,CASSQGYDDSGANVLTF
.,TRBV6-1,TRBD1,TRBJ2-7,TGTGCCAGCATCCAACCGGGACAGGGGAACGAGCAGTACTTC,CASIQPGQGNEQYF
.,TRBV29-1,TRBD2,TRBJ2-1,TGCAGCGTTAGTCGCGAGCGGACTAGCGGGGGGACCTACAATGAGCAGTTCTTC,CSVSRERTSGGTYNEQFF
.,TRBV29-1,.,TRBJ2-1,TGCAGCGTGAATCTTGCACCCTCCTACAATGAGCAGTTCTTC,CSVNLAPSYNEQFF
.,TRBV20-1,TRBD2,TRBJ2-1,TGCAGTGCTTTGGGACTAGCTGGGGATGAGCAGTTCTTC,CSALGLAGDEQFF
few,TRBV20-1,.,TRBJ1-2,TGCAGTGCTAAAAGCTATGGCTACACCTTC,CSAKSYGYTF
.,TRBV6-5,.,TRBJ1-2,TGTGCCAGCAGTTACGGCTCAGGGGGCTACACCTTC,CASSYGSGGYTF
many,TRBV20-1,.,TRBJ1-1,TGCAGTGCTACGGAACAGGGTCGCAACACTGAAGCTTTCTTT,CSATEQGRNTEAFF
.,TRBV5-1,TRBD1,TRBJ1-1,TGCGCCAGCAGCTTGCAGGGGGTGGAGTACACTGAAGCTTTCTTT,CASSLQGVEYTEAFF